This is a list of T cell receptor beta chains from one sample in a study of blood T cell repertoires in COVID-19. Some clones are missing from TCRdb's copy, which holds only in-frame ones; the method was immunoSEQ multiplex PCR. Of approximately 500,000 clones listed, roughly nine tenths are singletons. Specimen: peripheral blood. These receptors were obtained from a woman aged 45-65 years with COVID-19, enrolled during active disease. CDR3s include the opening cysteine and the closing phenylalanine or tryptophan. The D gene is left open where the match is weak. Some rows have no size entry. The others give once, few or many, or a class for an expanded clone.

TRBJ1-5 | TRBV7-9 | NA | NA | CASSFGGQPQHF | TGTGCCAGCAGCTTTGGGGGCCAGCCCCAGCATTTT
TRBJ1-3 | TRBV6-5 | NA | NA | CASSYGTSGNTIYF | TGTGCCAGCAGTTACGGGACATCTGGAAACACCATATATTTT
TRBJ1-1 | TRBV1 | NA | NA | CTSSQDVRWQGMNTEAFF | TGCACCAGCAGCCAAGATGTAAGGTGGCAGGGTATGAACACTGAAGCTTTCTTT
TRBJ1-5 | TRBV7-3 | NA | NA | CASTLYQPQHF | TGTGCCAGCACCCTTTATCAGCCCCAGCATTTT
TRBJ2-1 | TRBV29-1 | NA | NA | CSGHLDEQFF | TGCAGCGGCCACCTAGATGAGCAGTTCTTC
TRBJ1-4 | TRBV3-1/TRBV3-2 | few | NA | CASRLSQDEKLFF | TGTGCCAGCAGACTCTCCCAGGATGAAAAACTGTTTTTT
TRBJ2-3 | TRBV9 | NA | NA | CASTPTSGADTQYF | TGTGCCAGCACCCCGACTAGTGGGGCAGATACGCAGTATTTT
TRBJ1-2 | TRBV5-5 | NA | NA | CASSFQGNYGYTF | TGTGCCAGCAGCTTTCAGGGCAACTATGGCTACACCTTC
TRBJ2-1 | TRBV27 | NA | TRBD2 | CASSYSGADYNEQFF | TGTGCCAGCAGTTATAGCGGGGCAGACTACAATGAGCAGTTCTTC
TRBJ2-2 | TRBV5-6 | once | TRBD1 | CASTPQGARTGELFF | TGTGCCAGCACCCCACAGGGGGCAAGGACCGGGGAGCTGTTTTTT
TRBJ2-1 | TRBV7-3 | NA | NA | CASSLVPASEQFF | TGTGCCAGCAGCCTCGTACCCGCCAGTGAGCAGTTCTTC
TRBJ2-3 | TRBV6-2/TRBV6-3 | NA | NA | CASSSTGRRDTQYF | TGTGCCAGCAGTTCGACAGGGAGGAGAGATACGCAGTATTTT
TRBJ2-4 | TRBV25-1 | NA | NA | CASKDSKNIQYF | TGTGCCAGCAAGGACAGCAAAAACATTCAGTACTTC
TRBJ2-5 | TRBV4-2 | NA | TRBD1 | CASSQVGQGFGETQYF | TGTGCCAGCAGCCAAGTTGGACAGGGGTTTGGGGAGACCCAGTACTTC
TRBJ1-2 | TRBV9 | NA | NA | CASSINQGNDGYTF | TGTGCCAGCAGCATTAATCAGGGGAATGATGGCTACACCTTC
TRBJ1-6 | TRBV19 | NA | TRBD1 | CASTGTGGNSPLHF | TGTGCCAGTACCGGGACAGGTGGGAATTCACCCCTCCACTTT
TRBJ2-7 | TRBV2 | NA | TRBD1 | CASSPHGQGIYEQYF | TGTGCCAGCAGTCCACATGGACAGGGAATCTACGAGCAGTACTTC
TRBJ1-2 | TRBV16 | NA | TRBD1 | CASSPPDRAYGYTF | TGTGCCAGCAGCCCTCCGGACAGGGCCTATGGCTACACCTTC
TRBJ2-4 | TRBV4-1 | NA | NA | CASSQVVYSAKNIQYF | TGCGCCAGCAGCCAAGTTGTGTACTCAGCCAAAAACATTCAGTACTTC
TRBJ2-7 | TRBV18 | once | NA | CASSPPGLRGSGEQYF | TGTGCCAGCTCACCACCGGGTTTAAGGGGCTCGGGCGAGCAGTACTTC
TRBJ2-7 | TRBV11-2 | once | NA | CASSFGLAIRSYEQYF | TGTGCCAGCAGCTTCGGTTTAGCGATTCGCTCCTACGAGCAGTACTTC
TRBJ2-7 | TRBV5-1 | NA | TRBD2 | CASSFFERGDYEQYF | TGCGCCAGCAGCTTCTTTGAGCGGGGGGACTACGAGCAGTACTTC
TRBJ2-1 | TRBV4-1 | NA | TRBD2 | CASSQDFGLAGGSHYNEQFF | TGCGCCAGCAGCCAAGATTTCGGATTAGCGGGGGGTTCCCACTACAATGAGCAGTTCTTC
TRBJ1-1 | TRBV25-1 | NA | NA | CASRGQLHTEAFF | TGTGCCAGCAGGGGGCAGCTACACACTGAAGCTTTCTTT
TRBJ1-2 | TRBV4-2 | NA | TRBD1 | CASSLGGTGRNNYGYTF | TGTGCCAGCAGCCTCGGAGGGACAGGGCGAAATAACTATGGCTACACCTTC
TRBJ1-3 | TRBV1 | NA | NA | CTLGPFIFWIGGGIYF | TGCACCCTGGGCCCCTTTATATTCTGGATAGGAGGAGGCATATATTTT
TRBJ2-7 | TRBV5-6 | NA | TRBD2 | CASSLWGGGYSYEQYF | TGTGCCAGCAGCTTGTGGGGCGGGGGTTACTCCTACGAGCAGTACTTC
TRBJ2-7 | TRBV7-7 | once | NA | CASSLSGGIDEQYF | TGTGCCAGCAGCTTATCGGGGGGCATCGACGAGCAGTACTTC
TRBJ1-1 | TRBV5-8 | few | NA | CASSLAFRDTEAFF | TGTGCCAGCAGCTTGGCCTTCCGGGACACTGAAGCTTTCTTT
TRBJ1-1 | TRBV4-1 | NA | NA | CASSQDRGRYTEAFF | TGCGCCAGCAGCCAAGATCGGGGGAGGTACACTGAAGCTTTCTTT
TRBJ1-2 | TRBV12-3/TRBV12-4 | NA | NA | CASRGGGIYGYTF | TGTGCCAGCAGGGGGGGTGGTATCTATGGCTACACCTTC
TRBJ2-7 | TRBV30 | NA | NA | CAWSADRLPSYEQYF | TGTGCCTGGAGTGCCGACCGACTGCCCTCCTACGAGCAGTACTTC
TRBJ2-3 | TRBV20-1 | NA | NA | CSASPSRGDTQYF | TGCAGTGCCAGTCCATCGAGGGGGGATACGCAGTATTTT
TRBJ1-5 | TRBV5-1 | NA | NA | CASSLVPGTNEPQHF | TGCGCCAGCAGCTTGGTGCCCGGGACAAATGAGCCCCAGCATTTT
TRBJ1-4 | TRBV5-5 | NA | NA | CASSQPGYNEKLFF | TGTGCCAGCAGTCAACCAGGATATAATGAAAAACTGTTTTTT
TRBJ1-3 | TRBV20-1 | NA | NA | CSASKQDSLLSSGNTIYF | TGCAGTGCTAGTAAACAGGATTCTCTTCTTAGCTCTGGAAACACCATATATTTT
TRBJ2-7 | TRBV11-2 | few | NA | CASSLEGQLHIYEQYF | TGTGCCAGCAGCTTAGAGGGCCAGCTTCATATCTACGAGCAGTACTTC
TRBJ1-6 | TRBV3-1/TRBV3-2 | NA | TRBD1 | CASSLGQGASPLHF | TGTGCCAGCAGCCTCGGACAGGGGGCTTCACCCCTCCACTTT
TRBJ2-6 | TRBV4-2 | NA | NA | CASSQGPVNSGANVLTF | TGTGCCAGCAGCCAAGGTCCCGTTAACTCTGGGGCCAACGTCCTGACTTTC
TRBJ2-7 | TRBV19 | once | TRBD1 | CATSRAQGAREQYF | TGTGCCACTTCCCGGGCTCAGGGGGCCCGAGAGCAGTACTTC
TRBJ1-3 | TRBV12-5 | once | NA | CASGFLGNTIYF | TGTGCTAGTGGTTTTCTGGGAAACACCATATATTTT
TRBJ1-2 | TRBV5-5 | NA | TRBD1 | CASSPWDSYGYTF | TGTGCCAGCAGCCCTTGGGACAGCTATGGCTACACCTTC
TRBJ2-2 | TRBV2 | once | NA | CASQGPTGELFF | TGTGCCAGCCAGGGTCCAACCGGGGAGCTGTTTTTT
TRBJ2-7 | TRBV30 | many | TRBD1 | CAWSGTGVGEQYF | TGTGCCTGGAGTGGGACAGGGGTCGGCGAGCAGTACTTC
TRBJ1-4 | TRBV5-1 | NA | TRBD1 | CASSGGQGSGKLFF | TGCGCCAGCAGCGGCGGACAGGGTTCTGGAAAACTGTTTTTT